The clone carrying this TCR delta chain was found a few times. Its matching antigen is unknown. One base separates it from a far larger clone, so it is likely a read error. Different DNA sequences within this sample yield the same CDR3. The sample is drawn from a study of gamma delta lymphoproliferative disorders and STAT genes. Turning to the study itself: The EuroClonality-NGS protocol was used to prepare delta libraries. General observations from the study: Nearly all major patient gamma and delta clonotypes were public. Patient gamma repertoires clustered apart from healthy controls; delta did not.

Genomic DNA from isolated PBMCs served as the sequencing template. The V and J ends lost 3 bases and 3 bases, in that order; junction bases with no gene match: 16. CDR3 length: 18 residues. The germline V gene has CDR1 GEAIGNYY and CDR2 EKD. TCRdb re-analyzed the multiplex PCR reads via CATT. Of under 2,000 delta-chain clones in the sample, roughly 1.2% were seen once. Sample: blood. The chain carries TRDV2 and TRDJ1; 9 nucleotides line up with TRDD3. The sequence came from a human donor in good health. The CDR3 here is CACDPLLGGGYSPDKLIF. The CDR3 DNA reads TGTGCCTGTGACCCCCTCCTAGGCGGGGGATACTCCCCCGATAAACTCATCTTT.